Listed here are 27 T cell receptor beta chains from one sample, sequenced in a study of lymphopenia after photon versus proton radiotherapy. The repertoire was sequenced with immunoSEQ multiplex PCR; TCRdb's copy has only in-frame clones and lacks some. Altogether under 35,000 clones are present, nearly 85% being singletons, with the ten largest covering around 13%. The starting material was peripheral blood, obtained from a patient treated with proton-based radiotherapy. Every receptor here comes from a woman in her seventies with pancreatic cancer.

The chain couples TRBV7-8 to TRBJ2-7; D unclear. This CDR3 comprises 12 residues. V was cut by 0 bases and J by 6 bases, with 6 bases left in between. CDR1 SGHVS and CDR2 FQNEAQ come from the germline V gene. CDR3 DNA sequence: TGTGCCAGCAGCTTAGCAAGAGGCGAGCAGTACTTC. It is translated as CASSLARGEQYF.

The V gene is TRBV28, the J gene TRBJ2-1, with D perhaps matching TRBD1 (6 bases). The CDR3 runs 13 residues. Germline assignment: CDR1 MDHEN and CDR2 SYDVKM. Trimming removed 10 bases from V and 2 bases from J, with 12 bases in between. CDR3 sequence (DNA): TGTGCCATAACCGGGACACCCTACAATGAGCAGTTCTTC. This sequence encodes CAITGTPYNEQFF.

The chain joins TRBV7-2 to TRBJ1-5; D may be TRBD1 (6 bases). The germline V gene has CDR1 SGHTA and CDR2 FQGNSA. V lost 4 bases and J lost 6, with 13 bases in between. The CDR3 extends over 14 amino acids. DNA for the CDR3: TGTGCCAGCAGCTCACAGGGCGGGGGTCAGCCCCAGCATTTT. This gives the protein CASSSQGGGQPQHF.

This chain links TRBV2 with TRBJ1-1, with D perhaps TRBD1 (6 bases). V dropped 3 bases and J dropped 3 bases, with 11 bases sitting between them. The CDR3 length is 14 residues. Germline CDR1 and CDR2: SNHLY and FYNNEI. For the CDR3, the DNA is TGTGCCAGCAGTGATAAGGGGGGAGACACTGAAGCTTTCTTT. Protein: CASSDKGGDTEAFF.

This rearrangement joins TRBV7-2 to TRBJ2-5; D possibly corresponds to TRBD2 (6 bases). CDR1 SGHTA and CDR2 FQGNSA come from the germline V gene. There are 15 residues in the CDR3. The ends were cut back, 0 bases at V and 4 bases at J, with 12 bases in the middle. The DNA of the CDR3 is TGTGCCAGCAGCTTAGCGACACTAGCCCGAGAGACCCAGTACTTC. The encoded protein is CASSLATLARETQYF.

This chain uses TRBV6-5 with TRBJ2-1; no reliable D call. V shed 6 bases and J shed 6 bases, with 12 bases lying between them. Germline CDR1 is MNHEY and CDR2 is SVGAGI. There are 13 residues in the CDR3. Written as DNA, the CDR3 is TGTGCCAGCAGCACGGAGAACACCAATGAGCAGTTCTTC. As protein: CASSTENTNEQFF.

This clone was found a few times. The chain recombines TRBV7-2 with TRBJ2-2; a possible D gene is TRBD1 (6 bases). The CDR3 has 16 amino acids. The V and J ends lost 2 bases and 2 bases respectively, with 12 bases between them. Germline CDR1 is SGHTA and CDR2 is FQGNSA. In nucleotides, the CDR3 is TGTGCCAGCAGCTTATGGGGGCAGGGTAACACCGGGGAGCTGTTTTTT. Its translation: CASSLWGQGNTGELFF. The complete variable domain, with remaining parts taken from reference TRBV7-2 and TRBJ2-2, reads GAGVSQSPSNKVTEKGKDVELRCDPISGHTALYWYRQSLGQGLEFLIYFQGNSAPDKSGLPSDRFSAERTGGSVSTLTIQRTQQEDSAVYLCASSLWGQGNTGELFFGEGSRLTVL.

In nucleotides, the CDR3 is TGTGCCAGCTCAATCGGGGGCTTAGACTCCTACGAGCAGTACTTC. This encodes CASSIGGLDSYEQYF. This chain links TRBV18 with TRBJ2-7; D is perhaps TRBD1 or TRBD2 (6 bases each). CDR1 and CDR2 from the germline V gene are KGHSH and LQKENI. Trimming cost V 5 bases and J 0 bases, with 14 bases left between them. The CDR3 contains 15 residues. Using reference TRBV18 and TRBJ2-7 for the parts outside the CDR3, the full variable domain is NAGVMQNPRHLVRRRGQEARLRCSPMKGHSHVYWYRQLPEEGLKFMVYLQKENIIDESGMPKERFSAEFPKEGPSILRIQQVVRGDSAAYFCASSIGGLDSYEQYFGPGTRLTVT.

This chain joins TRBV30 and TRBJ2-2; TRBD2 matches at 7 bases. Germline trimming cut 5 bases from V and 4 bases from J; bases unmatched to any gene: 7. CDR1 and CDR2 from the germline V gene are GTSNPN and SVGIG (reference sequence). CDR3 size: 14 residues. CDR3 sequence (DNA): TGTGCCTGGGCGACTAGCCGTGGCACCGGGGAGCTGTTTTTT. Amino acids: CAWATSRGTGELFF.

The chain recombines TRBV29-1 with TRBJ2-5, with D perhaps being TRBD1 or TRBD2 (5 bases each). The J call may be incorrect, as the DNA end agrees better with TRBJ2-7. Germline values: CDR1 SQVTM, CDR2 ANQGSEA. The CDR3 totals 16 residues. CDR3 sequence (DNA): TGCAGCGTTGAAGAGTGGGCCGGGACGAAGGGCTACGAGCAGTACTTC. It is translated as CSVEEWAGTKGYEQYF.

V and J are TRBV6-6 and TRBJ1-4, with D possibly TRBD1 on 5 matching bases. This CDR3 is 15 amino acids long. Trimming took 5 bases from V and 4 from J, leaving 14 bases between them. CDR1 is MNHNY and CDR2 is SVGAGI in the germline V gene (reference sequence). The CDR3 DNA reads TGTGCCAGCAGTAAGGGGACTTCCGATAATGAAAAACTGTTTTTT. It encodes CASSKGTSDNEKLFF.

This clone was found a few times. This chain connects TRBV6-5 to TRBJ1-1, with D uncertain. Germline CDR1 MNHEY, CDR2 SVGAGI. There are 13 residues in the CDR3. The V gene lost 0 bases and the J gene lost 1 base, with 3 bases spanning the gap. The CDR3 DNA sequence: TGTGCCAGCAGTTACTCGCGGAACACTGAAGCTTTCTTT. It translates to CASSYSRNTEAFF.

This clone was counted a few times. The CDR3 region has the DNA TGCGCCAGCAGCCCCCCTGGAGGGGTATATACTGAAAAACTGTTTTTT. Its protein is CASSPPGGVYTEKLFF. V is TRBV4-1 and J is TRBJ1-4, with D maybe TRBD1 (5 bases). Germline V lookup: CDR1 MGHRA, CDR2 YSYEKL. Trimming took 4 bases from V and 7 from J, leaving 19 bases between them. This CDR3 is 16 amino acids long.

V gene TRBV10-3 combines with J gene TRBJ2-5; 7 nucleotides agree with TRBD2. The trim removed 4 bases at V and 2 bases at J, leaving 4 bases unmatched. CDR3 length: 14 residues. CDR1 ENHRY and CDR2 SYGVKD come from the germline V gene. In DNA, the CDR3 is TGTGCCATCAGTGCGCAGGGAGGGCAAGAGACCCAGTACTTC. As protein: CAISAQGGQETQYF.

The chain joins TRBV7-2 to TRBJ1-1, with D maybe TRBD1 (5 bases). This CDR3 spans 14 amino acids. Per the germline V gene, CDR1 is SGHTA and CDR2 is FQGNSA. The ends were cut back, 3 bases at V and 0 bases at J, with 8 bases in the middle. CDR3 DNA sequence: TGTGCCAGCAGCTTGGGGGGGATGAACACTGAAGCTTTCTTT. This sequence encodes CASSLGGMNTEAFF. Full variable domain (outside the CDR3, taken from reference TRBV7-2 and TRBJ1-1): GAGVSQSPSNKVTEKGKDVELRCDPISGHTALYWYRQSLGQGLEFLIYFQGNSAPDKSGLPSDRFSAERTGGSVSTLTIQRTQQEDSAVYLCASSLGGMNTEAFFGQGTRLTVV.

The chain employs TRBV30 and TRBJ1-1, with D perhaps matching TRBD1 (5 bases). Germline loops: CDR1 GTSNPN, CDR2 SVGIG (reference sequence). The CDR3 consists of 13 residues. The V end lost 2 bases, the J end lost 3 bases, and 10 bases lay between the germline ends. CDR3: CAWSPGIYTEAFF. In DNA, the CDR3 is TGTGCCTGGAGTCCAGGGATTTACACTGAAGCTTTCTTT.

CDR3 bases: TGCGCCAGCAGCCTGACAGGGTTGGGCATTCAGTACTTC. This translates into CASSLTGLGIQYF. V usage is TRBV5-1 and J usage is TRBJ2-4, with 7 bases aligning to TRBD1. The trim removed 4 bases at V and 9 bases at J, leaving 7 bases unmatched. The CDR3 sequence is 13 residues long. Germline assignment: CDR1 SGHRS and CDR2 YFSETQ.

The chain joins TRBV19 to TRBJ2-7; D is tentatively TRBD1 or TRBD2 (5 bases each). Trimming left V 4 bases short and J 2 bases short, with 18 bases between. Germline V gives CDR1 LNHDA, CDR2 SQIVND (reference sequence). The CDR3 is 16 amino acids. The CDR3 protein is CASSRHFGRDPYEQYF. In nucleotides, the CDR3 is TGTGCCAGTAGTAGGCATTTTGGCCGGGACCCCTACGAGCAGTACTTC.

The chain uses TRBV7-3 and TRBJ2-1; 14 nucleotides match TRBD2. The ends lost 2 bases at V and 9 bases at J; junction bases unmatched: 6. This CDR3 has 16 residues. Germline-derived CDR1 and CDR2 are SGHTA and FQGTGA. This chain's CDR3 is CASSLGTSGSQGEQFF. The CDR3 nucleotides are TGTGCCAGCAGCTTAGGGACTAGCGGGAGCCAAGGTGAGCAGTTCTTC.

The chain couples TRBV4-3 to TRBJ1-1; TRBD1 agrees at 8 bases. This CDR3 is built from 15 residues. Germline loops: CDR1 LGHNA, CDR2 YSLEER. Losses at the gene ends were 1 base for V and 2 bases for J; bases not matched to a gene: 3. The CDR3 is CASSQGTGPNTEAFF. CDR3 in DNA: TGCGCCAGCAGCCAAGGGACAGGGCCCAACACTGAAGCTTTCTTT.

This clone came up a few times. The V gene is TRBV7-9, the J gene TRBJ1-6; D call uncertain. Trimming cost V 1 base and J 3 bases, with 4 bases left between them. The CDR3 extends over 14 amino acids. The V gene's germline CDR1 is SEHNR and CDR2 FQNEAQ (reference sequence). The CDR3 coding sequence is TGTGCCAGCAGCTTAGGGAACTATAATTCACCCCTCCACTTT. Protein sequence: CASSLGNYNSPLHF.

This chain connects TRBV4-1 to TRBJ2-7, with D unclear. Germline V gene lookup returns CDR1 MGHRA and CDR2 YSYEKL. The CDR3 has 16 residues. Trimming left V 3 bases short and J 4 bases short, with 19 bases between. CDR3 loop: CASSQINMGFIYEQYF. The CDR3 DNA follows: TGCGCCAGCAGCCAGATTAATATGGGATTTATTTACGAGCAGTACTTC.

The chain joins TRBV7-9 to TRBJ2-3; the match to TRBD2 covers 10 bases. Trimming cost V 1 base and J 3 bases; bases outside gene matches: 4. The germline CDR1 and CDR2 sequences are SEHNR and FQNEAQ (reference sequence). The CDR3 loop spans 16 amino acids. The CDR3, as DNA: TGTGCCAGCAGCTTAGGGCCTAGCGGGAGTACAGATACGCAGTATTTT. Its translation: CASSLGPSGSTDTQYF.

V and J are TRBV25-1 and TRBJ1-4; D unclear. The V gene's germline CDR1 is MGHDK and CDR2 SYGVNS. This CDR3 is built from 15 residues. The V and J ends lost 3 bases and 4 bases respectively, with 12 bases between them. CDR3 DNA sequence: TGTGCCAGCAGTGACCCCGGGCTCCTTAATGAAAAACTGTTTTTT. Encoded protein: CASSDPGLLNEKLFF.

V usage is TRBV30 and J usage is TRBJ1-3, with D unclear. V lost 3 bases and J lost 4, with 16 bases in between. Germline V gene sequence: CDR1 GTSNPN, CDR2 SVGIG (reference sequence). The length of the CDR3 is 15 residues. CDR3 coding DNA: TGTGCCTGGAGCGACGGCCAGGTTCAAGGAAACACCATATATTTT. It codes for CAWSDGQVQGNTIYF.

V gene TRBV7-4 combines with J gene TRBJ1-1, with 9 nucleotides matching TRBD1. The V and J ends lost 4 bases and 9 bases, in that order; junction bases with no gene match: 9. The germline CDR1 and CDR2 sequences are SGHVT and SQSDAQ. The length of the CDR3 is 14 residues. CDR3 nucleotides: TGTGCCAGCAGCTGCGGGGACAGGGAGTTTCAAGCTTTCTTT. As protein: CASSCGDREFQAFF.

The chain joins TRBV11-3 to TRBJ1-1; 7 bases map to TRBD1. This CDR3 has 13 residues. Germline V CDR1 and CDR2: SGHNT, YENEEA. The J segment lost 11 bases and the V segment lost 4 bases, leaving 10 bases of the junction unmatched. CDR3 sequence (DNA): TGTGCCAGCAGCTCCAGACAGGGCTTGGTCGCTTTCTTT. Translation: CASSSRQGLVAFF.